Listed here are 23 T cell receptor beta chains from one sample, sequenced in a study of OX40 agonist ivuxolimab in advanced cancers. The assay was immunoSEQ multiplex PCR, and TCRdb's table has in-frame clones only and misses some. The sample lists 50,000 to 60,000 clones; about 87% were seen once. This specimen was CD4+ or CD8+ T cells sorted from blood, taken in a trial of the OX40 agonist ivuxolimab. Receptors were obtained from an adult with an advanced solid tumor such as melanoma, head and neck, liver or kidney cancer.

This rearrangement joins TRBV19 to TRBJ2-4, with D uncertain. The V end lost 5 bases, the J end lost 0 bases, and 8 bases lay between the germline ends. Germline V CDR1 and CDR2: LNHDA, SQIVND (reference sequence). This CDR3 has 14 residues. The chain's CDR3 is CASSLGIAKNIQYF. CDR3 bases: TGTGCCAGTAGTCTAGGCATAGCCAAAAACATTCAGTACTTC.

This rearrangement joins TRBV16 to TRBJ2-1, with 8 bases matching TRBD2. The CDR3 has 16 residues. Germline CDR1 is KGHSY and CDR2 is FQNENV. The junction had 11 bases not matched to a gene; V was cut back by 2 bases and J by 8 bases. The DNA of the CDR3 is TGTGCCAGCAGCCAAACCGGGACTAGTCGTAGCGATGAGCAGTTCTTC. It translates to CASSQTGTSRSDEQFF.

This sequence joins TRBV7-9 and TRBJ1-6; D gene unclear. CDR3 length equals 13 residues. CDR1 SEHNR and CDR2 FQNEAQ come from the germline V gene (reference sequence). V was shortened by 6 bases and J by 8 bases, with 11 bases between the two germline ends. CDR3 bases: TGTGCCAGCAGTGCCAAGGGATATTCACCCCTCCACTTT. Its translation: CASSAKGYSPLHF.

The gene calls are TRBV19 and TRBJ2-1; TRBD2 agrees at 7 bases. CDR1 is LNHDA, CDR2 SQIVND, per germline (reference sequence). This CDR3 is built from 14 residues. The V segment lost 4 bases and the J segment 8 bases; nucleotides outside the gene matches: 8. The CDR3 here is CASSNGGRDDEQFF. CDR3 nucleotides: TGTGCCAGTAGTAATGGTGGGAGGGATGATGAGCAGTTCTTC. Full variable domain (rest looked up from reference TRBV19 and TRBJ2-1): DGGITQSPKYLFRKEGQNVTLSCEQNLNHDAMYWYRQDPGQGLRLIYYSQIVNDFQKGDIAEGYSVSREKKESFPLTVTSAQKNPTAFYLCASSNGGRDDEQFFGPGTRLTVL.

The chain has TRBV27 and TRBJ2-5, with 8 bases lining up with TRBD1. The CDR3 totals 19 residues. V lost 5 bases, J lost 3 bases, and 20 bases stayed unmatched. Germline assignment: CDR1 MNHEY and CDR2 SMNVEV (reference sequence). CDR3 residues: CASSAPPGGTGKPKETQYF. The DNA for the CDR3 is TGTGCCAGCAGTGCGCCCCCCGGCGGGACAGGAAAGCCAAAAGAGACCCAGTACTTC.

The chain combines TRBV18 with TRBJ2-7, with 9 bases matching TRBD2. CDR3 length: 16 residues. Germline V gene lookup returns CDR1 KGHSH and CDR2 LQKENI. V trimming: 2 bases; J trimming: 0 bases; junction bases outside the gene matches: 5. The CDR3: CASSPLAGVGSYEQYF. The CDR3 DNA is TGTGCCAGCTCACCATTAGCGGGAGTGGGCTCCTACGAGCAGTACTTC.

V gene TRBV6-1 combines with J gene TRBJ1-2; tentatively, D is TRBD1 (5 bases). The germline V gene encodes CDR1 MNHNS and CDR2 SASEGT. Trimming took off 5 bases at V and 1 base at J, with 8 bases between the two ends. This CDR3 comprises 13 residues. As DNA, the CDR3 is TGTGCCAGCAGTCCAGGGTTTAACTATGGCTACACCTTC. This sequence encodes CASSPGFNYGYTF.

The chain joins TRBV28 to TRBJ1-1; tentative D call: TRBD1 (6 bases). Germline V gives CDR1 MDHEN, CDR2 SYDVKM. CDR3 size: 15 residues. Trimming stripped 6 bases from V and 0 bases from J, with 14 bases between. In DNA form, the CDR3 reads TGTGCCAGCAGATTAAACAGGGCCTTGAACACTGAAGCTTTCTTT. Translating gives CASRLNRALNTEAFF.

The genes are TRBV4-1 and TRBJ2-3, with 10 bases aligning to TRBD2. Germline CDR1 is MGHRA and CDR2 is YSYEKL. The CDR3 runs to 15 residues. J lost 0 bases, V lost 6 bases, and 3 bases had no gene match. CDR3 loop: CASRNSGGSTDTQYF. The CDR3 DNA is TGCGCCAGCAGAAATAGCGGGGGGAGCACAGATACGCAGTATTTT.

The chain couples TRBV9 to TRBJ1-1, with D uncertain. Germline V lookup: CDR1 SGDLS, CDR2 YYNGEE. Between the trimmed V and J ends, which lost 4 bases and 8 bases, there was a span of 18 bases. CDR3 length: 14 amino acids. The CDR3 is CASSPTLLNTEAFF. The CDR3 DNA follows: TGTGCCAGCAGCCCTACTTTATTAAATACAGAAGCTTTCTTT.

V is TRBV9 and J is TRBJ1-2; D perhaps matches TRBD1 (6 bases). The CDR3 totals 13 residues. The V gene's germline CDR1 is SGDLS and CDR2 YYNGEE. The V end lost 4 bases, the J end lost 3 bases, and 10 bases lay between the germline ends. CDR3 coding DNA: TGTGCCAGCAGCCCGAACAGGGACTATGGCTACACCTTC. This gives the protein CASSPNRDYGYTF.

This chain joins TRBV19 and TRBJ2-2; the D gene could be TRBD1 or TRBD2 (5 bases each). This CDR3 comprises 16 residues. Trimming removed 7 bases from V and 3 bases from J, with 18 bases in between. CDR1 LNHDA and CDR2 SQIVND come from the germline V gene (reference sequence). CDR3 amino acids: CASTSGASLDTGELFF. CDR3 in DNA: TGTGCCAGTACCTCCGGGGCTAGCCTCGACACCGGGGAGCTGTTTTTT.

The rearrangement links TRBV2 to TRBJ1-5; no clear D. Germline CDR1 SNHLY, CDR2 FYNNEI. Trimming left V 11 bases short and J 4 bases short, with 21 bases between. The CDR3 consists of 15 residues. CDR3 nucleotide sequence: TGTGCCTCAGCCTTGGGCGGGATCCCTAATCAGCCCCAGCATTTT. It yields the protein CASALGGIPNQPQHF.

As DNA, the CDR3 is TGTGCCAGCACCAAACAGGGCACAGATACGCAGTATTTT. Translation: CASTKQGTDTQYF. This chain uses TRBV2 with TRBJ2-3, with a tentative D call TRBD1 (5 bases). The CDR3 is 13 amino acids. Germline lookup yields CDR1 SNHLY and CDR2 FYNNEI. V lost 7 bases and J lost 1, with 9 bases in between.

This chain uses TRBV7-9 with TRBJ2-1, with 16 bases aligning to TRBD2. Germline V CDR1 and CDR2: SEHNR, FQNEAQ (reference sequence). CDR3 length: 19 amino acids. Trimming removed 2 bases from V and 8 bases from J; junction bases left unmatched: 12. CDR3 DNA sequence: TGTGCCAGCAGCTTACTAAGGGGACTAGCGGGAGGGACCCCCGATGAGCAGTTCTTC. Protein sequence: CASSLLRGLAGGTPDEQFF.

The chain has TRBV28 and TRBJ2-1, with D tentatively TRBD2 (5 bases). The CDR3 spans 16 residues. Germline V CDR1 and CDR2: MDHEN, SYDVKM. V was shortened by 5 bases and J by 2 bases, with 16 bases between the two germline ends. CDR3 sequence reads: CASSPRTLLTYNEQFF. The DNA of the CDR3 is TGTGCCAGCAGTCCAAGGACTCTACTAACCTACAATGAGCAGTTCTTC.

The chain is built from TRBV6-5 and TRBJ1-5; tentative D call: TRBD1 (5 bases). V was trimmed by 2 bases and J by 7 bases, leaving 9 bases between them. The CDR3 consists of 13 residues. From germline, CDR1 is MNHEY and CDR2 SVGAGI. The CDR3 nucleotides are TGTGCCAGCAGTTACCTGGGACGCCAGCCCCAGCATTTT. Its protein is CASSYLGRQPQHF.

The chain joins TRBV29-1 to TRBJ2-7; the D is unclear. CDR1 is SQVTM, CDR2 ANQGSEA, per germline. V was pared by 7 bases and J by 3 bases, with 7 bases between. This CDR3 contains 10 residues. CDR3 protein: CSAADYEQYF. The CDR3 DNA reads as TGCAGCGCTGCGGACTACGAGCAGTACTTC.

CDR3 sequence (DNA): TGTGCCAGCAGTTTCAAGGGGACTAGCGGGAGAAGGACAGGGGCCAACGTCCTGACTTTC. This gives the protein CASSFKGTSGRRTGANVLTF. The chain combines TRBV27 with TRBJ2-6; 14 bases fit TRBD2. From germline, CDR1 is MNHEY and CDR2 SMNVEV (reference sequence). The CDR3 sequence is 20 residues long. V was pared by 3 bases and J by 4 bases, with 11 bases of the junction left unmatched.

J is TRBJ2-4 and V is TRBV11-2; D is ambiguous. Trimming pared 5 bases from V and 7 bases from J, leaving 18 bases between. The CDR3 totals 15 residues. Germline-derived CDR1 and CDR2 are SGHAT and FQNNGV. CDR3 sequence: CASSLGSMGVNIQYF. The CDR3 DNA is TGTGCCAGCAGCCTTGGTTCCATGGGCGTGAACATTCAGTACTTC.

A few counts support this clone. This chain connects TRBV27 to TRBJ1-2, with 7 bases lining up with TRBD1. The germline V gene has CDR1 MNHEY and CDR2 SMNVEV (reference sequence). This CDR3 contains 13 residues. The J segment lost 3 bases and the V segment lost 9 bases, leaving 7 bases of the junction unmatched. CDR3 sequence (DNA): TGTGCCAGTGCTCGGGACAGCCACTATGGCTACACCTTC. This encodes CASARDSHYGYTF.

This clone was seen once. This sequence joins TRBV6-4 and TRBJ1-2; D remains ambiguous. Germline V gene lookup returns CDR1 MRHNA and CDR2 SNTAGT. This CDR3 contains 15 residues. The V gene lost 8 bases and the J gene lost 0 bases, with 16 bases spanning the gap. Here the CDR3 DNA reads TGTGCCAGCCTAGGAGCTGCAGCACCTAACTATGGCTACACCTTC. Translated: CASLGAAAPNYGYTF.

The V and J genes are TRBV6-1 and TRBJ2-7; D gene ambiguous. Germline loops: CDR1 MNHNS, CDR2 SASEGT. V was clipped by 4 bases and J by 5 bases, with 15 bases between them. This CDR3 has 14 residues. Here the CDR3 DNA reads TGTGCCAGCAGTGGATTAATAGGTCCCAACGAGCAGTACTTC. Its protein product is CASSGLIGPNEQYF.